This TCR beta chain was obtained from a study of cytotoxic CD8 clonotypes in ibrutinib-treated CLL. Sequencing used immunoSEQ multiplex PCR; TCRdb keeps in-frame clones, though not all of them. The table includes 200,000 to 250,000 clones, 60% to 75% detected once. The CDR3 runs 14 residues. The germline V gene encodes CDR1 MNHNY and CDR2 SVGAGI (reference sequence). V was cut by 7 bases and J by 4 bases, with 11 bases left in between. The sequence was obtained from a human donor with chronic lymphocytic leukemia. The chain is built from TRBV6-6 and TRBJ2-6; a possible D gene is TRBD2 (5 bases). The sequencing used PBMCs, collected after 24 months of ibrutinib treatment. CDR3 DNA sequence: TGTGCCAGCATACACACGGGGGGGGCCAACGTCCTGACTTTC. Amino acids: CASIHTGGANVLTF.